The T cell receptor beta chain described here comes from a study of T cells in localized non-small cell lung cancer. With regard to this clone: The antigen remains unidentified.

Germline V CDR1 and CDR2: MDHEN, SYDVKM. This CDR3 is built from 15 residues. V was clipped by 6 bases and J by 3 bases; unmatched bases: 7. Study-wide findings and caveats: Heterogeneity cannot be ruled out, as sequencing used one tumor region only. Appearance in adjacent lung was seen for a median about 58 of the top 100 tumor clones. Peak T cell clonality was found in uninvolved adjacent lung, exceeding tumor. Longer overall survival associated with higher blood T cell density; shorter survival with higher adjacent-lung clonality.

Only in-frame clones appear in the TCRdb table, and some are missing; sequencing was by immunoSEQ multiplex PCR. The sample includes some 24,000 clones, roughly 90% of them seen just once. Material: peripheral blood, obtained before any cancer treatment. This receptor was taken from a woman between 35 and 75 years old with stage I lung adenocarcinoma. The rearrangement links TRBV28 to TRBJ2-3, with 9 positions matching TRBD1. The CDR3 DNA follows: TGTGCCAGCAGAACAGGGACAGGGTTGACAGATACGCAGTATTTT. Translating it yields CASRTGTGLTDTQYF. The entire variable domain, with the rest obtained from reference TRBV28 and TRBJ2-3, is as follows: DVKVTQSSRYLVKRTGEKVFLECVQDMDHENMFWYRQDPGLGLRLIYFSYDVKMKEKGDIPEGYSVSREKKERFSLILESASTNQTSMYLCASRTGTGLTDTQYFGPGTRLTVL.